This T cell receptor (beta chain) was profiled in a study of T cells after yellow fever vaccination. Study details: Fractions of low cell number were prepared using SMART-Seq v4 Ultra Low Input. Study results and caveats: The booster response re-showed most primary clones: approximately 95% CD4, more than 80% CD8. Contaminating bulk clonotypes could be abundant in FACS-sorted repertoires.

The CDR3 is made up of 15 amino acids. Germline values: CDR1 SGHRS, CDR2 YFSETQ. V shed 5 bases, J shed 3 bases, and the junction held 3 bases outside the gene matches. This clonotype was picked up a small number of times. Antigen specificity is unknown. As TCR cDNA was made by 5'RACE template switching, a universal primer site and UMIs were added. MiXCR, applied by TCRdb to the 5' RACE reads, yields one record per CDR3 protein. The profile shows hundreds of thousands of distinct CDR3 sequences, 9% to 15% of them singletons. The V call is TRBV5-1, the J call TRBJ2-6, with 9 bases identical to TRBD1. The sequences come from PBMCs, collected on the day of the yellow fever booster vaccination. The receptor was derived from a man aged 25 to 40 who received the YFV17D yellow fever vaccine. CDR3 nucleotides: TGCGCCAGCAGTAACAGGGGGCTTGGGGCCAACGTCCTGACTTTC. This sequence encodes CASSNRGLGANVLTF.